This T cell receptor beta chain was retrieved from a study of blood T cell repertoires in COVID-19 (dated by TCRdb to the early 2020s). At the level of the whole study: Samples covering the acute and convalescent phases of COVID-19 were provided by collaborators in the United States, Italy and Spain. A de-identified subject ID, COVID-19 status, age in years and sex were almost always included in the sample metadata. Deeply sampled blood TCRbeta repertoires from subjects exposed to, actively infected with, or recovered from COVID-19 were included in the dataset. The repertoires were made available in a free public database intended to serve as a resource for research on the immune response to SARS-CoV-2. HLA class I and class II types, where available, came from metadata supplied by the sample provider rather than from assay-based typing. The samples were drawn from the first 160 participants of the ongoing ImmuneRACE study and from 1,254 subjects provided by 6 global collaborators. The prospective study material was composed of cDNA or gDNA derived from T cells, B-cell-depleted T cells, or PBMCs.

TCRbeta CDR3 regions were amplified from genomic DNA using the immunoSEQ Assay, a bias-controlled multiplex PCR. Concerning the study's data processing: The number of nucleated cells in each sample was estimated from the amplification of reference gene primers within the assay. To quantify the absolute abundance of each unique TCRbeta CDR3 rearrangement, sequence reads were collapsed and filtered. For each sample, productive Simpson clonality was calculated as the square root of Simpson's diversity index over productive rearrangements. Held by TCRdb, this immuneACCESS table contains in-frame sequences only and omits some clones. Under half of the omission traces to an unresolved V gene where checked; the cause of the rest is unknown. V and J calls plus clone size are reproduced from that table; the DNA served to infer D and trimming. This sample comprises about 440,000 clones, 87% of them detected only once. The ten largest clones capture roughly 1.8% of the sample.

In the prospective study, participants were about 18 to 95 years old, resided in about two dozen geographic areas of the United States, and were enrolled through a virtual design. In the prospective study, cohorts were assigned on the basis of participant-reported clinical history obtained from a screening survey and a study questionnaire. Mobile phlebotomists in the prospective study collected whole blood, serum and a nasopharyngeal or oropharyngeal swab from every participant. Prospective study participants could optionally give additional blood draws and questionnaires over a roughly two-month period. Prospective study blood samples were shipped either frozen or at room temperature before DNA extraction. The CDR3 has 17 amino acids, counting the end cysteine and phenylalanine. The entry retains the CDR3 DNA only, 51 bases that are in frame from base 1. As regards this clone: Its antigen target is currently unknown. No much larger clone exists at a distance of one base, and base qualities are not known.

Study-wide findings and limitations: How much clinical and demographic metadata was included differed by source and by participant, and the metadata was provided uncurated.

Sequencing was done on a sample of PBMCs or T cells enriched from blood (not recorded which). This TCR came from a woman aged 18-29 years with acute COVID-19. The chain uses TRBV7-5 and TRBJ2-6; TRBD2 is the table's D call, not checked against the DNA. TRBV7-5 is marked as a pseudogene. The sequenced DNA is TGTGTCAGAAGGAATAGCGGGAGCCTCTCTGGGGCCAACGTCCTGACTTTC. The translation is CVRRNSGSLSGANVLTF.